This is a list of T cell receptor beta chains from one sample in a study of Graves' ophthalmopathy and Graves' hyperthyroidism. TCRdb used MiXCR to reprocess the multiplex PCR reads, holding one entry per CDR3 protein. Of around 670,000 distinct CDR3 sequences listed, 40% were seen once; the top ten hold about 40%. Sequencing input: peripheral blood. The receptors shown here come from an adult man with Graves' ophthalmopathy. The CDR3 runs from the conserved cysteine through the conserved F or W. A D gene is named only where the DNA matches it firmly. The size field is filled for only some rows; it gives once, few, many or a size class.

D gene	CDR3 length	J gene	V gene	clone size	CDR3 protein	CDR3 DNA
TRBD1	15	TRBJ2-1	TRBV29-1	once	CSVEGQGYSKNEQFF	TGCAGCGTTGAGGGACAGGGTTACTCCAAAAATGAGCAGTTCTTC
-	14	TRBJ1-2	TRBV7-9	many	CASSLGGVVDGYTF	TGTGCCAGCAGCTTAGGGGGCGTCGTAGATGGCTACACCTTC
-	13	TRBJ1-3	TRBV7-2	many	CASSPHVGNTIYF	TGTGCCAGCAGCCCCCACGTTGGAAACACCATATATTTT
-	14	TRBJ2-5	TRBV7-9	few	CASKQAPGGETQYF	TGTGCCAGCAAGCAGGCGCCGGGCGGAGAGACCCAGTACTTC
-	14	TRBJ2-5	TRBV5-1	-	CASSSAQYQETQYF	TGCGCCAGCAGCTCGGCCCAATACCAAGAGACCCAGTACTTC
-	14	TRBJ1-1	TRBV7-6	many	CASSRQETSTEAFF	TGTGCCAGCAGCAGACAGGAGACAAGCACTGAAGCTTTCTTT
-	15	TRBJ1-3	TRBV7-2	many	CASSLVGASGNTIYF	TGTGCCAGCAGCTTAGTCGGTGCATCTGGAAACACCATATATTTT
-	13	TRBJ1-6	TRBV6-2/TRBV6-3	-	CAQTTGTNSPLHF	TGTGCTCAGACGACAGGAACTAATTCACCCCTCCACTTT
TRBD1	16	TRBJ2-5	TRBV5-4	few	CASSFGGQDYQETQYF	TGTGCCAGCAGCTTCGGGGGACAGGACTACCAAGAGACCCAGTACTTC
-	15	TRBJ1-6	TRBV7-9	-	CASSLGGAVDSPLHF	TGTGCCAGCAGCTTAGGAGGAGCGGTGGACTCACCCCTCCACTTT
-	13	TRBJ1-2	TRBV2	many	CASSESPGYGYTF	TGTGCCAGCAGTGAATCTCCAGGCTATGGCTACACCTTC
TRBD1	15	TRBJ1-5	TRBV10-3	few	CASRRNRGSNQPQHF	TGTGCCAGCAGACGCAACAGGGGTAGCAATCAGCCCCAGCATTTT
-	14	TRBJ1-4	TRBV7-2	-	CASSTGGSGEKLFF	TGTGCCAGCAGCACCGGAGGGTCTGGAGAAAAACTGTTTTTT
-	15	TRBJ2-7	TRBV9	-	CASSVSAQVNYEQYF	TGTGCCAGCAGCGTATCCGCCCAGGTTAACTACGAGCAGTACTTC
TRBD2	14	TRBJ2-2	TRBV7-9	few	CASRIGLGVGELFF	TGTGCCAGCAGAATCGGACTAGGCGTCGGGGAGCTGTTTTTT
TRBD2	15	TRBJ2-7	TRBV19	-	CASSIQGLASEEQYF	TGTGCCAGTAGTATTCAGGGACTAGCATCGGAAGAGCAGTACTTC
-	15	TRBJ2-5	TRBV9	-	CASSVGNGGKETQYF	TGTGCCAGCAGCGTAGGGAACGGGGGCAAAGAGACCCAGTACTTC